This T cell receptor (beta chain) was sequenced in a study of CD8+ T cells in alopecia areata (dated by TCRdb to between 2018 and 2020). With respect to the entire study: The treated patients took part in an open-label pilot trial in which moderate-to-severe alopecia areata was treated with oral tofacitinib at 5 to 10 mg twice daily. Patients received tofacitinib for 6 to 18 months and were then followed off drug for 6 months to check for delayed response and recurrence. In treated patients, disease severity was measured using the SALT score, which gives the percentage of scalp surface area affected. In both human patients and the C3H/HeJ mouse model, the study applied high-throughput TCRbeta sequencing to look at T cell clonal expansion in alopecia areata. Human TCRbeta sequencing covered scalp tissue and sorted CD4+ and CD8+ peripheral blood T cells from patchy and totalis/universalis alopecia areata patients and healthy controls. Biopsies were taken from tofacitinib-treated patients at baseline and at 4 and 24 weeks of treatment, and a later scalp biopsy was taken in several of the tofacitinib-treated patients. Scalp clonality was compared among normal scalp (n=4), patchy alopecia areata scalp (n=8), and alopecia totalis/universalis scalp (n=8). RNA was obtained with the PAXgene miRNA kit for fixed scalp, the miRNeasy kit for PBMCs, and the RNeasy kit for mouse skin. immunoSEQ multiplex PCR using 35 Vbeta forward primers and 13 Jbeta reverse primers was used to amplify TCRbeta CDR3 regions. General study outcomes and caveats: Tofacitinib significantly decreased scalp clonality and the number of expanded CD8+ clones among the top 100 scalp clones. Compared with normal scalp, lesional scalp had higher clonality and more expanded CD8+ clones, particularly in alopecia totalis/universalis, a pattern that suggests antigenic drive. The treated cohort was small, with a single nonresponder, so links between baseline CD8+ expansion and response need larger studies. Resident alphabeta T cells in normal human skin are also sequenced, complicating scalp TCR repertoire analysis, unlike mouse skin dominated by gammadelta T cells. Shared TCR sequences between patients were less evident than in mice, which may be partly attributable to HLA diversity in the patient population. During tofacitinib treatment, many expanded lesional clones remained in scalp and blood, and this persistence may partly explain relapse after treatment is stopped.

This sample's treatment or condition label indicates: oral pan-JAK inhibitor, 5-10 mg twice daily. Peripheral blood and lesional scalp punch biopsies were obtained from patients with alopecia areata. PBMCs were isolated by density centrifugation and stained for CD3, CD4 and CD8, after which CD4+ and CD8+ T cells were sorted on a FACSAria. Points on this clone: The specificity of this receptor is unknown. Base qualities are not at hand, and no much larger clone is one base apart.

The CDR3 covers 17 residues, taking in both the cysteine and the phenylalanine. Just CDR3 DNA is preserved here, 51 bases in frame from base 1. The germline V gene yields LGHNA for CDR1 and YNFKEQ for CDR2. V and J are trimmed by 1 base and 0 bases, and the gene matches miss 0 bases of the junction. Library creation used the immunoSEQ multiplex PCR assay. RNA was extracted from all samples and reverse transcribed into cDNA as template for TCR sequencing. First-strand cDNA was synthesized using SuperScript III with a 2:1 mix of oligo-dT and random hexamers. A synthetic immune receptor repertoire was used to assess amplification bias, and residual bias was removed computationally. In the original analysis: Raw reads were preprocessed to remove errors, and CDR3 was defined by IMGT conventions from the conserved cysteine to phenylalanine. Clonality was computed as 1 minus the Shannon entropy, with the entropy normalized by log2 of the number of productive unique TCRs. CD4 or CD8 identity of scalp clones was inferred by cross-referencing scalp TCRbeta sequences with sorted blood CD4 and CD8 repertoires. Held by TCRdb, this immuneACCESS table contains in-frame sequences only and omits some clones. Under half of the omission traces to an unresolved V gene where checked; the cause of the rest is unknown. The DNA gave D and trimming, while V, J and clone size come from that table. In this sample the table shows fewer than 250,000 clones, under 40% of which occur a single time. The top ten constitute 0.48% of the sample.

In this chain, TRBV4-2 is recombined with TRBJ2-1; 13 bases in between match TRBD2. Sample: CD4+ T cells sorted from blood, taken at approximately week 34, from a patient treated with tofacitinib. The clonotype was recovered from a human donor with alopecia areata. The CDR3 is CASSQGTSGGSYNEQFF. The bases are TGTGCCAGCAGCCAAGGGACTAGCGGGGGCTCCTACAATGAGCAGTTCTTC.